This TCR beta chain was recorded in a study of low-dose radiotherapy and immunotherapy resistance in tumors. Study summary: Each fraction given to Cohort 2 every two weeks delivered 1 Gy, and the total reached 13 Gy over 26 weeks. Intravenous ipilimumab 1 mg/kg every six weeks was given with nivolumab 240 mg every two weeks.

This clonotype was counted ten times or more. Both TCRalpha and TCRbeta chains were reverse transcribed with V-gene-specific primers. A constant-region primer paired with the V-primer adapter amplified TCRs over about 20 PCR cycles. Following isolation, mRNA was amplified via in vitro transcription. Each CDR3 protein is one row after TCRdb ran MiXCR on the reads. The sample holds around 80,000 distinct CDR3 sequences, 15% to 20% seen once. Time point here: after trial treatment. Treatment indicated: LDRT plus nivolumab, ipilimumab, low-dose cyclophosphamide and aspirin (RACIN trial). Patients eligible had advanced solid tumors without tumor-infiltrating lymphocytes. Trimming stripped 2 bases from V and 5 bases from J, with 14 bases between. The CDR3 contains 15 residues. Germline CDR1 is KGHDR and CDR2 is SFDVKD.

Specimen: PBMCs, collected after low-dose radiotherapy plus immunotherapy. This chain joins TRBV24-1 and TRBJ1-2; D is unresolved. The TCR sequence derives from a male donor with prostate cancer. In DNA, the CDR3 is TGTGCCACCAGTGATTCAAACAACGGGAGATATGGCTACACCTTC. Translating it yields CATSDSNNGRYGYTF.